This note documents a single T cell receptor beta chain sequence. The data originate from a study of blood T cell repertoires in COVID-19. The wider study: The origin of the acute and convalescent COVID-19 samples was the United States, Italy and Spain. Sources were T cells, B-cell-depleted T cells, or PBMCs; the material itself was cDNA or gDNA.

Source study methods: The authors estimated nucleated cell counts from reference gene primer amplification. The data were produced by immunoSEQ multiplex PCR, yet TCRdb's version contains in-frame clones alone and is incomplete. V, J and clone size were drawn from that table, and D and trimming were deduced from the DNA. This table has about 100,000 clones, about 90% appearing once. Patients in Seattle were enrolled during active infection, then followed longitudinally. In germline, CDR1 is LNHDA, CDR2 SQIVND (reference sequence). The length of the CDR3 is 15 residues. Trimming pared 7 bases from V and 6 bases from J, leaving 19 bases between.

Sequenced material: peripheral blood. This receptor was identified in a human donor with COVID-19, enrolled during active disease. The donor label of this sample is uncertain. This chain joins TRBV19 and TRBJ1-5, with TRBD1 as a possible D gene (6 bases). CDR3 nucleotide sequence: TGTGCCAGTAAAGTTGACGGGGGAGGGGGTCAGCCCCAGCATTTT. Translating gives CASKVDGGGGQPQHF.